The clone carrying this T cell receptor (beta chain) showed up just once. Sequenced by immunoSEQ multiplex PCR; TCRdb stores in-frame clones only, minus some. This table holds more than 10,000 clones, about nine tenths found once. The sample is drawn from a study of OX40 agonist ivuxolimab in advanced cancers. From germline, CDR1 is LNHDA and CDR2 SQIVND (reference sequence). With 4 bases clipped from V and 1 base from J, the junction kept 2 bases outside the gene matches. The CDR3 is 16 amino acids. The sample was CD4+ or CD8+ T cells sorted from blood, taken in a trial of the OX40 agonist ivuxolimab. The chain has TRBV19 and TRBJ2-3, with TRBD2 identical over 13 bases. This sequence originates from an adult with an advanced solid tumor such as melanoma, head and neck, liver or kidney cancer. The CDR3 DNA is TGTGCCAGTAGTAGGGGGACTAGCGGGGGCACAGATACGCAGTATTTT. Protein sequence: CASSRGTSGGTDTQYF.